This T cell receptor beta chain was documented in a study of neurological immune-mediated disorders. Broader study findings: The greatest TCR clonal expansion appeared in HTLV-1-associated myelopathy and the smallest, falling below healthy controls, in multiple sclerosis. Subjects shared no identical expanded-clone CDR3 amino acid sequences, suggesting private TCR-beta repertoires in all groups.

Synthesis of cDNA was carried out by template-switch 5'RACE. The reaction used 10-nucleotide random UMIs. TCRdb reprocessed the 5' RACE reads with MiXCR, giving one entry per CDR3 protein. The data show about 59,000 distinct CDR3 sequences, with approximately 12% seen just once and around a tenth held by the top ten. There are many counts of this clonotype. Its cognate antigen is unknown. The unsorted libraries originated from 2 million PBMCs that had been stored at -80 C. In germline, CDR1 is SGDLS, CDR2 YYNGEE. This CDR3 contains 14 residues. Germline trimming cut 5 bases from V and 8 bases from J; bases unmatched to any gene: 8.

The J gene is TRBJ2-1, the V gene TRBV9; TRBD2 aligns across 9 bases. The sequence derives from a woman aged 60 to 75 with HTLV-1-associated myelopathy (HAM/TSP). The sequencing input was PBMCs. This CDR3 reads CASRDLAGLDEQFF. The DNA for the CDR3 is TGTGCCAGCAGAGATCTAGCGGGATTGGATGAGCAGTTCTTC.